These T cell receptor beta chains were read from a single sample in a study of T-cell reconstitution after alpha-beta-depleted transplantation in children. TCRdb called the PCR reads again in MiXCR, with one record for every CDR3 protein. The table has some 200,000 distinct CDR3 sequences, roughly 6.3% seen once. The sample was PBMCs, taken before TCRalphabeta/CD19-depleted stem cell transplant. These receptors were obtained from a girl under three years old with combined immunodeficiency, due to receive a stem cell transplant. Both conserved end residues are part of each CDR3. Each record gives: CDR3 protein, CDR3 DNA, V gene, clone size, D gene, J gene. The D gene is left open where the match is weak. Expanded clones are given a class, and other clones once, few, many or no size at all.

CDR3 protein: CASSQSGEETQYF
CDR3 DNA: TGCGCCAGCAGCCAATCTGGGGAGGAGACCCAGTACTTC
V gene: TRBV4-1
clone size: many
D gene: NA
J gene: TRBJ2-5

CDR3 protein: CASSLLAGCNEQFF
CDR3 DNA: TGTGCCAGCAGCTTATTGGCGGGATGCAATGAGCAGTTCTTC
V gene: TRBV7-3
clone size: NA
D gene: NA
J gene: TRBJ2-1

CDR3 protein: CASSYRAGVYNEQFF
CDR3 DNA: TGTGCCAGCAGTTACCGGGCGGGAGTGTACAATGAGCAGTTCTTC
V gene: TRBV6-2/TRBV6-3
clone size: many
D gene: TRBD2
J gene: TRBJ2-1

CDR3 protein: CASSTERGRSYEQYF
CDR3 DNA: TGTGCCAGCAGCACCGAGCGGGGGAGGTCCTACGAGCAGTACTTC
V gene: TRBV7-9
clone size: many
D gene: TRBD2
J gene: TRBJ2-7

CDR3 protein: CASSFGLPSTEAFF
CDR3 DNA: TGTGCCAGCAGCTTCGGGCTCCCGAGCACTGAAGCTTTCTTT
V gene: TRBV5-5
clone size: NA
D gene: NA
J gene: TRBJ1-1

CDR3 protein: CASSNPIEQFF
CDR3 DNA: TGTGCCAGCAGTAACCCGATAGAGCAGTTCTTC
V gene: TRBV6-6
clone size: many
D gene: NA
J gene: TRBJ2-1

CDR3 protein: CASTLLLAGARETQYF
CDR3 DNA: TGTGCCAGCACCCTACTACTAGCGGGGGCGCGAGAGACCCAGTACTTC
V gene: TRBV12-3/TRBV12-4
clone size: many
D gene: TRBD2
J gene: TRBJ2-5

CDR3 protein: CASSTLARFDGYTF
CDR3 DNA: TGTGCCAGCAGCACCCTAGCCAGATTCGATGGCTACACCTTC
V gene: TRBV7-9
clone size: many
D gene: NA
J gene: TRBJ1-2

CDR3 protein: CASSLSGLAGVEQYF
CDR3 DNA: TGTGCCAGCAGTTTATCTGGACTAGCGGGGGTCGAGCAGTACTTC
V gene: TRBV12-3/TRBV12-4
clone size: many
D gene: TRBD2
J gene: TRBJ2-7

CDR3 protein: CASSLPGQRSYEQYF
CDR3 DNA: TGTGCCAGCTCACTTCCGGGACAGCGGTCCTACGAGCAGTACTTC
V gene: TRBV18
clone size: NA
D gene: TRBD1
J gene: TRBJ2-7

CDR3 protein: CASSQVPLGAPEAFF
CDR3 DNA: TGTGCCAGCAGCCAAGTCCCATTGGGGGCACCTGAAGCTTTCTTT
V gene: TRBV14
clone size: many
D gene: NA
J gene: TRBJ1-1

CDR3 protein: CASSSNYSPPPYNEQFF
CDR3 DNA: TGCGCCAGCAGCTCGAATTATAGCCCCCCCCCCTACAATGAGCAGTTCTTC
V gene: TRBV5-1
clone size: many
D gene: NA
J gene: TRBJ2-1

CDR3 protein: CSARDRGLNTEAFF
CDR3 DNA: TGCAGTGCGCGGGACAGAGGGCTGAACACTGAAGCTTTCTTT
V gene: TRBV20-1
clone size: many
D gene: TRBD1
J gene: TRBJ1-1

CDR3 protein: CASSLGPMDEQFF
CDR3 DNA: TGTGCCAGCAGCTTAGGACCCATGGATGAGCAGTTCTTC
V gene: TRBV7-2
clone size: many
D gene: NA
J gene: TRBJ2-1

CDR3 protein: CSAIRTSSKEQYF
CDR3 DNA: TGCAGTGCTATCCGTACTAGTTCGAAAGAGCAGTACTTC
V gene: TRBV20-1
clone size: many
D gene: NA
J gene: TRBJ2-7

CDR3 protein: CASSYYRGPSPLHF
CDR3 DNA: TGTGCCAGCAGTTATTACAGGGGGCCTTCACCCCTCCACTTT
V gene: TRBV12-3/TRBV12-4
clone size: many
D gene: TRBD1
J gene: TRBJ1-6

CDR3 protein: CSARPPLPGWASGTETGELFF
CDR3 DNA: TGCAGTGCTAGACCTCCCCTACCTGGGTGGGCTAGCGGGACTGAGACCGGGGAGCTGTTTTTT
V gene: TRBV20-1
clone size: many
D gene: TRBD2
J gene: TRBJ2-2

CDR3 protein: CASSSRRLAGVNTDTQYF
CDR3 DNA: TGTGCCAGCAGCTCCCGAAGACTAGCGGGAGTAAACACAGATACGCAGTATTTT
V gene: TRBV11-2
clone size: few
D gene: TRBD2
J gene: TRBJ2-3

CDR3 protein: CASSLGNDNEQFF
CDR3 DNA: TGTGCCAGCAGTTTAGGGAACGACAATGAGCAGTTCTTC
V gene: TRBV6-2/TRBV6-3
clone size: many
D gene: NA
J gene: TRBJ2-1

CDR3 protein: CASSPGRETQYF
CDR3 DNA: TGTGCCAGCAGCCCGGGTCGAGAGACCCAGTACTTC
V gene: TRBV12-3/TRBV12-4
clone size: many
D gene: NA
J gene: TRBJ2-5

CDR3 protein: CASSYSTFEGNSPLHF
CDR3 DNA: TGTGCCAGCAGTTACTCTACATTCGAGGGGAATTCACCCCTCCACTTT
V gene: TRBV6-5
clone size: few
D gene: NA
J gene: TRBJ1-6

CDR3 protein: CASSLDRAPGELFF
CDR3 DNA: TGTGCCAGCAGCTTAGACAGGGCCCCCGGGGAGCTGTTTTTT
V gene: TRBV7-2
clone size: NA
D gene: NA
J gene: TRBJ2-2

CDR3 protein: CSVEEWADFYGYTF
CDR3 DNA: TGCAGCGTTGAAGAATGGGCAGACTTCTATGGCTACACCTTC
V gene: TRBV29-1
clone size: NA
D gene: NA
J gene: TRBJ1-2

CDR3 protein: CASSYAGTYYGYTF
CDR3 DNA: TGTGCCAGCAGTTACGCAGGGACCTACTATGGCTACACCTTC
V gene: TRBV6-2/TRBV6-3
clone size: many
D gene: NA
J gene: TRBJ1-2

CDR3 protein: CDKGFNEQFF
CDR3 DNA: TGTGACAAGGGGTTTAATGAGCAGTTCTTC
V gene: TRBV21-1
clone size: many
D gene: NA
J gene: TRBJ2-1

CDR3 protein: CASSLGSPVQGAHEQFF
CDR3 DNA: TGTGCCAGCAGCTTAGGGTCGCCTGTCCAGGGAGCCCATGAGCAGTTCTTC
V gene: TRBV11-3
clone size: NA
D gene: NA
J gene: TRBJ2-1

CDR3 protein: CASSEYTSGYQETQYF
CDR3 DNA: TGTGCCAGCAGTGAATACACTAGCGGGTACCAAGAGACCCAGTACTTC
V gene: TRBV2
clone size: many
D gene: TRBD2
J gene: TRBJ2-5

CDR3 protein: CASSPTSGDVTGELFF
CDR3 DNA: TGTGCCAGCAGCCCCACTAGCGGGGACGTCACCGGGGAGCTGTTTTTT
V gene: TRBV4-2
clone size: NA
D gene: TRBD2
J gene: TRBJ2-2

CDR3 protein: CASSLSYGNEQFF
CDR3 DNA: TGCGCCAGCAGCTTGAGTTACGGTAATGAGCAGTTCTTC
V gene: TRBV5-1
clone size: many
D gene: NA
J gene: TRBJ2-1

CDR3 protein: CSPLRDTQYF
CDR3 DNA: TGCAGCCCCTTGAGGGATACGCAGTATTTT
V gene: TRBV20-1
clone size: many
D gene: NA
J gene: TRBJ2-3

CDR3 protein: CASSAGTSGTDTQYF
CDR3 DNA: TGTGCCAGCAGTGCCGGGACTAGCGGTACAGATACGCAGTATTTT
V gene: TRBV7-2
clone size: few
D gene: TRBD2
J gene: TRBJ2-3

CDR3 protein: CASSSTGADGYTF
CDR3 DNA: TGTGCCAGCAGTTCTACAGGGGCAGATGGCTACACCTTC
V gene: TRBV7-3
clone size: NA
D gene: TRBD1
J gene: TRBJ1-2

CDR3 protein: CSAYRIRLAGGLVTDTQYF
CDR3 DNA: TGCAGTGCTTACAGGATAAGACTAGCGGGAGGCTTAGTCACAGATACGCAGTATTTT
V gene: TRBV20-1
clone size: many
D gene: TRBD2
J gene: TRBJ2-3

CDR3 protein: CATGTANIQYF
CDR3 DNA: TGTGCCACCGGGACCGCAAACATTCAGTACTTC
V gene: TRBV15
clone size: many
D gene: NA
J gene: TRBJ2-4

CDR3 protein: CASSLGVTYNEQFF
CDR3 DNA: TGTGCCAGCAGCTTAGGAGTCACCTACAATGAGCAGTTCTTC
V gene: TRBV7-9
clone size: many
D gene: NA
J gene: TRBJ2-1

CDR3 protein: CASSPGTSGYGTDTQYF
CDR3 DNA: TGTGCCAGCTCACCCGGGACTAGCGGGTATGGCACAGATACGCAGTATTTT
V gene: TRBV18
clone size: many
D gene: TRBD2
J gene: TRBJ2-3

CDR3 protein: CSVVYGAVDEQFF
CDR3 DNA: TGCAGCGTTGTTTATGGGGCAGTCGATGAGCAGTTCTTC
V gene: TRBV29-1
clone size: many
D gene: NA
J gene: TRBJ2-1

CDR3 protein: CASSRGRGHEQYF
CDR3 DNA: TGTGCCAGCAGTCGGGGGCGCGGGCACGAGCAGTACTTC
V gene: TRBV12-3/TRBV12-4
clone size: many
D gene: NA
J gene: TRBJ2-7

CDR3 protein: CASSLSQRGDEQFF
CDR3 DNA: TGTGCCAGCAGCTTGAGCCAGAGAGGCGATGAGCAGTTCTTC
V gene: TRBV13
clone size: many
D gene: NA
J gene: TRBJ2-1

CDR3 protein: CASSLAAGSYEQYF
CDR3 DNA: TGTGCCAGCAGTTTAGCCGCAGGATCCTACGAGCAGTACTTC
V gene: TRBV12-3/TRBV12-4
clone size: many
D gene: NA
J gene: TRBJ2-7

CDR3 protein: CASSHGQGGTEAFF
CDR3 DNA: TGTGCCAGCAGTCACGGACAGGGCGGCACTGAAGCTTTCTTT
V gene: TRBV6-5
clone size: many
D gene: TRBD1
J gene: TRBJ1-1

CDR3 protein: CAIRGTSGTYTGELFF
CDR3 DNA: TGTGCCATCAGGGGGACTAGCGGGACCTACACCGGGGAGCTGTTTTTT
V gene: TRBV10-3
clone size: many
D gene: TRBD2
J gene: TRBJ2-2

CDR3 protein: CSASLRPTRPGNYGYTF
CDR3 DNA: TGCAGTGCTAGTCTTAGGCCAACCCGGCCCGGCAACTATGGCTACACCTTC
V gene: TRBV20-1
clone size: many
D gene: NA
J gene: TRBJ1-2

CDR3 protein: CASSSGLSEQYF
CDR3 DNA: TGTGCCAGCAGTTCCGGACTGTCCGAGCAGTACTTC
V gene: TRBV27
clone size: NA
D gene: NA
J gene: TRBJ2-7

CDR3 protein: CASSGQGLAGTFEQFF
CDR3 DNA: TGCGCCAGCAGCGGACAGGGTCTAGCGGGAACTTTTGAGCAGTTCTTC
V gene: TRBV5-1
clone size: many
D gene: NA
J gene: TRBJ2-1

CDR3 protein: CASSQDRLPRWNEQFF
CDR3 DNA: TGCGCCAGCAGCCAAGATCGGCTGCCACGCTGGAATGAGCAGTTCTTC
V gene: TRBV4-3
clone size: many
D gene: NA
J gene: TRBJ2-1

CDR3 protein: CAISLGGGTDTQYF
CDR3 DNA: TGTGCCATCAGCTTGGGGGGGGGGACAGATACGCAGTATTTT
V gene: TRBV10-3
clone size: many
D gene: TRBD2
J gene: TRBJ2-3

CDR3 protein: CASSEASSGEQYF
CDR3 DNA: TGTGCCAGCAGCGAAGCCTCCAGTGGGGAGCAGTACTTC
V gene: TRBV13
clone size: many
D gene: NA
J gene: TRBJ2-7

CDR3 protein: CASSKGGLDTQYF
CDR3 DNA: TGCGCCAGCAGCAAGGGAGGTTTAGATACGCAGTATTTT
V gene: TRBV5-1
clone size: many
D gene: NA
J gene: TRBJ2-3

CDR3 protein: CASSLWPTGELFF
CDR3 DNA: TGTGCCAGCAGTTTATGGCCGACCGGGGAGCTGTTTTTT
V gene: TRBV27
clone size: many
D gene: NA
J gene: TRBJ2-2

CDR3 protein: CASSTQQVLAKNIQYF
CDR3 DNA: TGTGCCAGCAGCACGCAACAGGTCCTAGCCAAAAACATTCAGTACTTC
V gene: TRBV21-1
clone size: many
D gene: NA
J gene: TRBJ2-4

CDR3 protein: CASSLFNGGEEQYF
CDR3 DNA: TGTGCCAGCAGCTTATTCAACGGAGGTGAGGAGCAGTACTTC
V gene: TRBV11-2
clone size: many
D gene: NA
J gene: TRBJ2-7